This T cell receptor beta chain appears in the sequencing data of a study of T cell repertoires in cytomegalovirus infection. As for the study in general: Based on public TCR beta signatures, there were indications of CMV infection and of a matching HLA type. Whole-study findings and limits: People with CMV and the relevant HLA were identified by cumulative public TCR beta family frequency.

TCRdb reprocessed the reads via MiXCR and lists one record per CDR3 protein. The sample contains around 120,000 distinct CDR3 sequences, roughly 8.2% of which appear only once. Many counts were recorded for this clonotype. What it recognizes is unknown. This TCR was recovered from a human donor in good health (CMV status not recorded). Some clones in this sample may be carry-over from other donors' samples. The sequenced sample was PBMCs.

CDR3 sequence: CASNQDGGPNNEQFF. CDR3 DNA sequence: TGTGCCAGCAACCAAGACGGGGGGCCCAACAATGAGCAGTTCTTC. The genes are TRBV7-2 and TRBJ2-1; tentatively, D is TRBD2 (7 bases). V was cut by 7 bases and J by 5 bases, with 18 bases left in between. The CDR3 runs 15 residues. Germline assignment: CDR1 SGHTA and CDR2 FQGNSA.